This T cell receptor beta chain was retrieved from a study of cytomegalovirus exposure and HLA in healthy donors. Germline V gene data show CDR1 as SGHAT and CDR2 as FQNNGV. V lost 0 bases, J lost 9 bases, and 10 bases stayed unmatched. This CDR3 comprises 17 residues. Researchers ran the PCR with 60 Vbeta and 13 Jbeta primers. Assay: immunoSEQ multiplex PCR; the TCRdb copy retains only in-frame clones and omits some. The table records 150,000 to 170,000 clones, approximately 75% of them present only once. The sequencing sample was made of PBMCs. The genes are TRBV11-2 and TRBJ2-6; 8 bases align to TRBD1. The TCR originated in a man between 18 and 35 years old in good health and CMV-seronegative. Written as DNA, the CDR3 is TGTGCCAGCAGCTTAGATCCCACAGGGGGACTTGGCAACGTCCTGACTTTC. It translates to CASSLDPTGGLGNVLTF. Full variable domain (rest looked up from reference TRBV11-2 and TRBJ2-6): EAGVAQSPRYKIIEKRQSVAFWCNPISGHATLYWYQQILGQGPKLLIQFQNNGVVDDSQLPKDRFSAERLKGVDSTLKIQPAKLEDSAVYLCASSLDPTGGLGNVLTFGAGSRLTVL.